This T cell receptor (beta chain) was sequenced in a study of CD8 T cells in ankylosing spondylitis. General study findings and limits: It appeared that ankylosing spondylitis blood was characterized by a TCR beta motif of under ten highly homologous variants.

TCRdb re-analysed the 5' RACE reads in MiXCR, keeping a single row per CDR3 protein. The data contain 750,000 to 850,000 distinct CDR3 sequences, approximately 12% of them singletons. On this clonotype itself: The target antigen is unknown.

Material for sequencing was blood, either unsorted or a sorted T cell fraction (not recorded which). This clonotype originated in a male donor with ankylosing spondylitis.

The CDR3: CASSPQLAGGNEQYF. The CDR3 DNA is TGTGCCAGCAGCCCCCAACTAGCGGGGGGGAACGAGCAGTACTTC. The chain couples TRBV9 to TRBJ2-7; TRBD2 aligns across 13 bases. The CDR3 contains 15 residues. The ends lost 4 bases at V and 5 bases at J; junction bases unmatched: 6. CDR1 and CDR2 (germline): SGDLS, YYNGEE.